This passage covers 20 T cell receptor beta chains from one sample sequenced in a study of blood T cell repertoires in COVID-19. Data came from immunoSEQ multiplex PCR; TCRdb stores just in-frame clones and leaves some out. Here the sample spans roughly 150,000 clones, 87% being singletons. Sequences were obtained from peripheral blood. Every receptor here comes from a human donor in a cohort sampled during active COVID-19.

The chain is built from TRBV4-3 and TRBJ1-1, with TRBD1 matching over 7 bases. V shed 4 bases, J shed 5 bases, and the junction held 10 bases outside the gene matches. This CDR3 is 15 amino acids long. In germline, CDR1 is LGHNA, CDR2 YSLEER. As DNA, the CDR3 is TGCGCCAGCAGCCGTGGAACGGCAGGGGGGACTGAAGCTTTCTTT. It codes for CASSRGTAGGTEAFF.

This clone was seen once. The chain joins TRBV11-2 to TRBJ2-7; TRBD2 agrees at 8 bases. CDR3 length: 14 amino acids. CDR1 is SGHAT and CDR2 is FQNNGV in the germline V gene. V gave up 5 bases and J gave up 6 bases; unmatched junction bases: 9. The CDR3 region is CASSEAGGPAEQYF. DNA for the CDR3: TGTGCCAGCAGCGAGGCGGGAGGCCCCGCCGAGCAGTACTTC.

The V gene is TRBV5-5, the J gene TRBJ2-7; D is possibly TRBD1 (6 bases). This CDR3 contains 14 residues. The V gene lost 4 bases and the J gene lost 0 bases, with 11 bases spanning the gap. The germline gives CDR1 SGHKS, CDR2 YYEKEE (reference sequence). CDR3 loop: CASSPTGNSYEQYF. The CDR3 nucleotides read TGTGCCAGCAGCCCGACAGGAAACTCCTACGAGCAGTACTTC.

The chain carries TRBV9 and TRBJ2-1, with 10 bases fitting TRBD2. Germline V gives CDR1 SGDLS, CDR2 YYNGEE. V dropped 4 bases and J dropped 9; count of bases not matched to a gene: 13. CDR3 size: 16 residues. The CDR3 bases are TGTGCCAGCAGCTTCCAACCGGGACTAGCGAATATTGAGCAGTTCTTC. Residues: CASSFQPGLANIEQFF. The full variable domain, rest sourced from reference TRBV9 and TRBJ2-1, is DSGVTQTPKHLITATGQRVTLRCSPRSGDLSVYWYQQSLDQGLQFLIQYYNGEERAKGNILERFSAQQFPDLHSELNLSSLELGDSALYFCASSFQPGLANIEQFFGPGTRLTVL.

This clone was detected only a few times. V and J are TRBV3-1 (or the pseudogene TRBV3-2) and TRBJ2-7; maybe TRBD1 (5 bases). The germline V gene has CDR1 LGHDT and CDR2 YNNKEL (reference sequence). V was trimmed by 0 bases and J by 4 bases, leaving 10 bases between them. CDR3 length equals 14 residues. The CDR3: CASSQEWGEYEQYF. Written as DNA, the CDR3 is TGTGCCAGCAGCCAAGAGTGGGGCGAATACGAGCAGTACTTC.

The DNA of the CDR3 is TGCAGTGCTAGTAATTCGGACAGGGGACAGCCCCAGCATTTT. Its translation is CSASNSDRGQPQHF. The chain joins TRBV20-1 to TRBJ1-5; 9 positions match TRBD1. Germline V gene sequence: CDR1 DFQATT, CDR2 SNEGSKA (reference sequence). CDR3 length: 14 amino acids. Unmatched junction bases numbered 7, after V lost 3 bases and J lost 7 bases.

The rearrangement uses TRBV28 and TRBJ1-1; perhaps TRBD1 as D (5 bases). The germline V gene has CDR1 MDHEN and CDR2 SYDVKM. CDR3 length: 14 residues. The V end lost 5 bases, the J end lost 8 bases, and 18 bases lay between the germline ends. The CDR3 DNA follows: TGTGCCAGCAGTATCCCCCGGACACGCAGGGAAGCTTTCTTT. It specifies CASSIPRTRREAFF. The full variable domain, its missing parts supplied by reference TRBV28 and TRBJ1-1, is DVKVTQSSRYLVKRTGEKVFLECVQDMDHENMFWYRQDPGLGLRLIYFSYDVKMKEKGDIPEGYSVSREKKERFSLILESASTNQTSMYLCASSIPRTRREAFFGQGTRLTVV.

CDR3 in amino acids: CASSVGIGAGGTDTQYF. As DNA, the CDR3 is TGTGCCAGCAGCGTCGGAATAGGAGCGGGAGGGACAGATACGCAGTATTTT. This sequence joins TRBV9 and TRBJ2-3; TRBD2 matches at 10 bases. V gave up 2 bases and J gave up 3 bases; unmatched junction bases: 9. This CDR3 has 17 residues. From germline, CDR1 is SGDLS and CDR2 YYNGEE.

This clone was observed a few times. V is TRBV20-1 and J is TRBJ2-7; D not certain. The CDR3 contains 9 residues. CDR1 and CDR2 from the germline V gene are DFQATT and SNEGSKA (reference sequence). Trimming took 4 bases from V and 9 from J, leaving 7 bases between them. DNA of the CDR3: TGCAGTGCTACCCTAGGGCAGTACTTC. Translating it yields CSATLGQYF.

This sequence joins TRBV5-1 and TRBJ1-6; no definite D call. CDR3 length equals 13 residues. V lost 7 bases and J lost 6, with 11 bases in between. Germline-derived CDR1 and CDR2 are SGHRS and YFSETQ. Written as DNA, the CDR3 is TGCGCCAGCGGGGAGGGCAGTAATTCACCCCTCCACTTT. This codes for CASGEGSNSPLHF.

This clone is a singleton in its sample. The chain combines TRBV28 with TRBJ1-1, with 8 bases that match TRBD1. Germline V gene sequence: CDR1 MDHEN, CDR2 SYDVKM. This CDR3 contains 15 residues. The trim removed 5 bases at V and 4 bases at J, leaving 9 bases unmatched. The CDR3 loop reads CASSGGDRIGTEAFF. The CDR3 bases are TGTGCCAGCAGTGGGGGGGACAGGATCGGCACTGAAGCTTTCTTT.

This chain connects TRBV19 to TRBJ2-2; no firm D call. The CDR3 totals 12 residues. Germline CDR1 reads LNHDA; CDR2 reads SQIVND (reference sequence). Deletions cut 5 bases from V and 4 bases from J, with 5 bases between. The CDR3 sequence is CASSLSTGELFF. The DNA for the CDR3 is TGTGCCAGTAGTCTTTCCACCGGGGAGCTGTTTTTT.

This clone was counted only a few times. The chain is built from TRBV9 and TRBJ1-6; 7 bases line up with TRBD1. The CDR3 is made up of 15 amino acids. Trimming took 3 bases from V and 7 from J; bases not matched to a gene: 7. Germline CDR1 reads SGDLS; CDR2 reads YYNGEE. The CDR3 DNA reads TGTGCCAGCAGCGCGATTCAGGGGGGAAATTCACCCCTCCACTTT. Its translation is CASSAIQGGNSPLHF.

This sequence joins TRBV5-4 and TRBJ1-4; no clear D. The V and J ends lost 3 bases and 8 bases respectively, with 20 bases between them. The CDR3 has 16 amino acids. Germline V lookup: CDR1 SGHNT, CDR2 YYREEE (reference sequence). In DNA, the CDR3 is TGTGCCAGCAGCTCCTCCGGGATAGGGTCTACAGAAAAACTGTTTTTT. The encoded protein is CASSSSGIGSTEKLFF.

The V gene is TRBV6-5, the J gene TRBJ1-1; D is perhaps TRBD1 (5 bases). From germline, CDR1 is MNHEY and CDR2 SVGAGI. Between the trimmed V and J ends, which lost 6 bases and 3 bases, there was a span of 17 bases. The CDR3 loop spans 15 amino acids. CDR3 nucleotide sequence: TGTGCCAGCAGCCCAAGGGTCTCGGGGGACACTGAAGCTTTCTTT. This translates into CASSPRVSGDTEAFF.

Here the CDR3 DNA reads TGTGCCAGCAGTGAACTTAGCGGGAGGGCCTATAGCACAGATACGCAGTATTTT. It codes for CASSELSGRAYSTDTQYF. The chain is built from TRBV6-1 and TRBJ2-3; 11 bases map to TRBD2. Germline CDR1 MNHNS, CDR2 SASEGT. The J segment lost 0 bases and the V segment lost 2 bases, leaving 7 bases of the junction unmatched. The CDR3 has 18 amino acids.

The table lists this clone with a count of one. The V and J genes are TRBV30 and TRBJ1-3, with TRBD1 as a possible D gene (5 bases). Deletions cut 3 bases from V and 0 bases from J, with 15 bases between. CDR1 is GTSNPN and CDR2 is SVGIG in the germline V gene (reference sequence). CDR3 length: 16 amino acids. CDR3 amino acids: CAWRVGVGASGNTIYF. CDR3 bases: TGTGCCTGGAGAGTAGGGGTAGGAGCCTCTGGAAACACCATATATTTT.

The V and J genes are TRBV30 and TRBJ1-2; tentative D call: TRBD1 (6 bases). V was pared by 5 bases and J by 0 bases, with 10 bases between. The CDR3 has 13 residues. CDR1 GTSNPN and CDR2 SVGIG come from the germline V gene (reference sequence). In nucleotides, the CDR3 is TGTGCCTGGGGGGGACATACTAACTATGGCTACACCTTC. Protein: CAWGGHTNYGYTF.

CDR3 loop: CASRGTANTGELFF. The CDR3 coding sequence is TGCGCCAGCAGGGGGACAGCCAACACCGGGGAGCTGTTTTTT. V is TRBV5-1 and J is TRBJ2-2; TRBD1 agrees at 7 bases. The CDR3 contains 14 residues. Losses at the gene ends were 5 bases for V and 2 bases for J; bases not matched to a gene: 3. Germline V lookup: CDR1 SGHRS, CDR2 YFSETQ.

The chain has TRBV19 and TRBJ2-1; D is possibly TRBD2 (6 bases). Per the germline V gene, CDR1 is LNHDA and CDR2 is SQIVND (reference sequence). The ends were cut back, 0 bases at V and 2 bases at J, with 14 bases in the middle. This CDR3 has 17 residues. The CDR3 DNA reads TGTGCCAGTAGTATAGATGGCTCCGCGGGAACCTACAATGAGCAGTTCTTC. The encoded protein is CASSIDGSAGTYNEQFF.